A selection of T cell receptor beta chains follows, all from one sample in a study of CD8 T cells in ankylosing spondylitis. TCRdb reprocessed the 5' RACE reads with MiXCR, giving one entry per CDR3 protein. The sample yields approximately 540,000 distinct CDR3 sequences, 10% to 15% seen once. The sequenced sample consisted of blood, either unsorted or a sorted T cell fraction (not recorded which). The receptors were gathered from a male donor with ankylosing spondylitis. Each CDR3 is given without its conserved first and last residue. Fields, in order: V gene, D gene, J gene, CDR3 protein. The D gene is left open where the match is weak.

TRBV7-9,TRBD2,TRBJ2-1,ASSPGTSASWEQF
TRBV12-3/TRBV12-4,.,TRBJ1-1,ASSLGSPIRSWAF
TRBV6-1,TRBD1,TRBJ2-2,ASSSTGVAGELF
TRBV29-1,TRBD1,TRBJ2-3,SVGNRGRRTDTQY
TRBV20-1,TRBD2,TRBJ2-2,SATPGTSGFGELF
TRBV5-1,.,TRBJ2-1,ASHETGTNFNNEQF
TRBV7-9,.,TRBJ2-2,ASSFAVTNTGELF
TRBV29-1,TRBD1,TRBJ2-7,SVVRDRDTYEQY
TRBV20-1,.,TRBJ2-4,SARALAGAKNIQY
TRBV20-1,.,TRBJ2-3,SASQRSTDTQY
TRBV3-1,.,TRBJ1-3,ASSQDQFYSGNTIY
TRBV7-2,.,TRBJ2-2,ASSLVSGFYGELF
TRBV11-2,.,TRBJ2-3,ASSFGPAGDTQY
TRBV7-9,.,TRBJ1-1,ASSLAYRADTEAF
TRBV12-3/TRBV12-4,.,TRBJ1-2,ASSLIVGGYT
TRBV4-1,.,TRBJ2-4,ASSQDLSRRKNIQY
TRBV10-3,TRBD2,TRBJ2-7,AISGAGRSSYEQY
TRBV7-2,.,TRBJ1-2,ASSSPHPTDGYT
TRBV12-3/TRBV12-4,TRBD1,TRBJ2-5,ASRQGQGGAQY
TRBV28,.,TRBJ1-1,ASSDYSLLNTEAF
TRBV10-3,.,TRBJ2-5,AISEGAGGQETQY
TRBV20-1,.,TRBJ1-1,SARREALNTEAF
TRBV27,TRBD2,TRBJ2-2,ASNPLASGSGGELF
TRBV30,.,TRBJ1-6,AWSDPGSPLH
TRBV12-3/TRBV12-4,.,TRBJ2-1,ASSLAAAGQRAQF